The 30 T cell receptor beta chains below were found in one sample sequenced in a study of T-cell reconstitution after alpha-beta-depleted transplantation in children. A library of TCRbeta sequences, prepared with unique molecular identifiers, was generated. TCRdb analysed the PCR reads with MiXCR anew, one entry per CDR3 protein. The data contain roughly 190,000 distinct CDR3 sequences, 13% to 15% of them singletons. This specimen was PBMCs from the stem cell graft donor, taken from the stem cell graft. These receptors all come from a human donor who donated a stem cell graft to a child with acute lymphoblastic leukemia.

This clonotype was counted at least ten times. This chain joins TRBV12-3 or TRBV12-4 and TRBJ2-2, with 10 bases that match TRBD2. The CDR3 extends over 16 amino acids. The trim removed 5 bases at V and 7 bases at J, leaving 10 bases unmatched. CDR3 amino acids: CASSGWTSGTGGELFF. In DNA, the CDR3 is TGTGCCAGCAGTGGTTGGACTAGCGGTACGGGCGGGGAGCTGTTTTTT.

This chain connects TRBV7-6 to TRBJ2-3; D not resolved. Germline V gene data show CDR1 as SGHVS and CDR2 as FNYEAQ. CDR3 length equals 14 residues. V lost 1 base, J lost 0 bases, and 5 bases lay in between. The CDR3 DNA follows: TGTGCCAGCAGCTTAGAAGCGAGCACAGATACGCAGTATTTT. Translating gives CASSLEASTDTQYF.

About this clonotype: This may be a read error: a much more frequent sequence differs by one nucleotide. This chain connects TRBV12-3 or TRBV12-4 to TRBJ2-5; D may be TRBD1 (5 bases). The V and J ends lost 5 bases and 4 bases respectively, with 14 bases between them. The length of the CDR3 is 14 residues. CDR3 nucleotides: TGTGCCAGCAGTCGACAGCGATGGGGAGAGACCCAGTACTTC. This encodes CASSRQRWGETQYF.

This clonotype was counted only a few times. The rearrangement joins TRBV10-3 to TRBJ1-1; D gene uncertain. The CDR3 totals 13 residues. In germline, CDR1 is ENHRY, CDR2 SYGVKD. V lost 4 bases, J lost 2 bases, and 8 bases lay in between. The DNA of the CDR3 is TGTGCCATCAGTGGAGGGATAAACACTGAAGCTTTCTTT. It encodes CAISGGINTEAFF.

This clonotype was detected ten times or more. The chain couples TRBV5-1 to TRBJ2-7, with D maybe TRBD1 (6 bases). This CDR3 is built from 14 residues. Germline CDR1 reads SGHRS; CDR2 reads YFSETQ. Trimming left V 5 bases short and J 5 bases short, with 17 bases between. In nucleotides, the CDR3 is TGCGCCAGCAGTCGCCAATCATCAGGGGACGAGCAGTACTTC. Amino acids: CASSRQSSGDEQYF.

In this sample, this clonotype turned up many times. The chain combines TRBV5-1 with TRBJ2-3; 10 nucleotides line up with TRBD2. Per the germline V gene, CDR1 is SGHRS and CDR2 is YFSETQ. The V and J ends lost 1 base and 4 bases, in that order; junction bases with no gene match: 12. The CDR3 covers 18 residues. Written as DNA, the CDR3 is TGCGCCAGCAGCTTGATATGGGCTAGCGGGAGTATTCCAGATACGCAGTATTTT. Residues: CASSLIWASGSIPDTQYF.

This sequence joins TRBV23-1 and TRBJ2-3, with TRBD1 matching 9 bases. TRBV23-1 is noted as an ORF with a role that remains uncertain. The V gene end was trimmed by 6 bases and the J gene end by 1 base; junction bases not matched to a gene: 5. The CDR3 contains 15 residues. The CDR3 region is CASRPRTGGTDTQYF. The CDR3 nucleotides read TGCGCCAGCAGACCGAGGACAGGGGGCACAGATACGCAGTATTTT.

This clonotype was recorded a few times. The rearrangement links TRBV12-3 or TRBV12-4 to TRBJ2-2; 14 bases match TRBD2. This CDR3 has 19 residues. The junction had 12 bases not matched to a gene; V was cut back by 5 bases and J by 4 bases. The CDR3 nucleotides read TGTGCCAGCAGTCACTCGGGGGGACTAGCGGGAGCCGCCACCGGGGAGCTGTTTTTT. Translating it yields CASSHSGGLAGAATGELFF.

This clonotype was counted many times. The CDR3 nucleotides read TGCGCCAGCAGCGATTTCAACAGGGGACTATCCTACGAGCAGTACTTC. This encodes CASSDFNRGLSYEQYF. The chain combines TRBV5-1 with TRBJ2-7; D tentatively reads TRBD1 or TRBD2 (7 bases each). Per germline, CDR1 SGHRS and CDR2 YFSETQ. Trimming stripped 4 bases from V and 1 base from J, with 18 bases between. The CDR3 is 16 amino acids.

The rearrangement links TRBV11-1 to TRBJ2-7, with a tentative D call TRBD1 (5 bases). This CDR3 is 13 amino acids long. V was cut by 5 bases and J by 6 bases, with 14 bases left in between. The germline gives CDR1 SGHAT, CDR2 FQDESV (reference sequence). The DNA of the CDR3 is TGTGCCAGCAGCCAGGTAGGGGTCGGCGAGCAGTACTTC. Translating gives CASSQVGVGEQYF. Filled out from reference TRBV11-1 and TRBJ2-7, the complete variable domain reads EAEVAQSPRYKITEKSQAVAFWCDPISGHATLYWYRQILGQGPELLVQFQDESVVDDSQLPKDRFSAERLKGVDSTLKIQPAELGDSAMYLCASSQVGVGEQYFGPGTRLTVT.

The chain uses TRBV12-3 or TRBV12-4 and TRBJ1-3, with unresolved D. This CDR3 region has 16 residues. V shed 0 bases and J shed 2 bases, with 11 bases lying between them. The CDR3 protein is CASSLARTGAGNTIYF. The CDR3, as DNA: TGTGCCAGCAGTTTAGCCCGGACTGGGGCTGGAAACACCATATATTTT.

There are many counts of this clonotype. V usage is TRBV25-1 and J usage is TRBJ2-2; 14 bases are shared with TRBD2. The trim removed 7 bases at V and 4 bases at J, leaving 2 bases unmatched. The CDR3 loop spans 15 amino acids. Germline V gene data show CDR1 as MGHDK and CDR2 as SYGVNS. The CDR3 here is CASTGLAGATGELFF. CDR3 bases: TGTGCCAGCACGGGACTAGCGGGAGCCACCGGGGAGCTGTTTTTT.

This chain links TRBV21-1 with TRBJ2-1; the table's TRBD1 call for D was not verified on the DNA. TRBV21-1 is a pseudogene locus. This CDR3 is 16 amino acids long. CDR3 nucleotides: TGTGCCAGCAGCAAAGCGAGAGGGGACAGGGACAATGAGCAGTTCTTC. Protein: CASSKARGDRDNEQFF.

This clonotype was observed at least ten times. V and J are TRBV7-9 and TRBJ2-1; TRBD2 matches at 11 bases. V lost 5 bases to trimming and J lost 4 bases; unmatched junction nucleotides: 4. Looked up from germline, CDR1 is SEHNR and CDR2 is FQNEAQ (reference sequence). CDR3 length equals 15 residues. Written as DNA, the CDR3 is TGTGCCAGCAGCAAAACTAGCGGGGGATACAATGAGCAGTTCTTC. Amino acid sequence: CASSKTSGGYNEQFF. Based on the CDR3 plus reference TRBV7-9 and TRBJ2-1, the full variable domain is DTGVSQNPRHKITKRGQNVTFRCDPISEHNRLYWYRQTLGQGPEFLTYFQNEAQLEKSRLLSDRFSAERPKGSFSTLEIQRTEQGDSAMYLCASSKTSGGYNEQFFGPGTRLTVL.

This clonotype came up a few times. The CDR3 DNA sequence: TGTGCCAGCAGTTTAGGACTCATAAACCTCTATGGCTACACCTTC. Translating it yields CASSLGLINLYGYTF. V gene TRBV12-3 or TRBV12-4 combines with J gene TRBJ1-2; D unresolved. The length of the CDR3 is 15 residues. With 1 base removed from V and 4 bases from J, the gap between germline ends came to 13 bases.

This clonotype occurred once. This may come from a read error, since a much larger clone is one base off. The J gene is TRBJ2-5, the V gene TRBV28, with a tentative D call TRBD2 (6 bases). Germline assignment: CDR1 MDHEN and CDR2 SYDVKM. This CDR3 contains 16 residues. V was shortened by 4 bases and J by 9 bases, with 24 bases between the two germline ends. The CDR3, as DNA: TGTGCCAGCAGTTGGGGGAGCGGAAACACGGGGGAGTCCCAGTACTTC. Its protein is CASSWGSGNTGESQYF.

This clonotype has a count of ten or more. The gene calls are TRBV20-1 and TRBJ2-2; D not resolved. Germline V CDR1 and CDR2: DFQATT, SNEGSKA (reference sequence). The CDR3 has 12 amino acids. Trimming took off 5 bases at V and 1 base at J, with 5 bases between the two ends. CDR3 bases: TGCAGTGCTTATAAGAACACCGGGGAGCTGTTTTTT. Translating gives CSAYKNTGELFF.

Many counts were recorded for this clonotype. The V call is TRBV6-5, the J call TRBJ1-4; D possibly corresponds to TRBD1 (5 bases). Germline CDR1 is MNHEY and CDR2 is SVGAGI. The CDR3 has 15 residues. Between the trimmed V and J ends, which lost 2 bases and 7 bases, there was a span of 14 bases. Here the CDR3 reads CASSYRGQGGEKLFF. The CDR3 bases are TGTGCCAGCAGTTACCGTGGCCAGGGAGGTGAAAAACTGTTTTTT.

Ten or more counts support this clonotype. This chain uses TRBV5-1 with TRBJ2-1; maybe TRBD2 (6 bases). V lost 4 bases and J lost 5, with 16 bases in between. The germline CDR1 and CDR2 sequences are SGHRS and YFSETQ. This CDR3 region has 15 residues. The CDR3 loop reads CASSEGPGLNNEQFF. CDR3 nucleotides: TGCGCCAGCAGCGAGGGGCCAGGACTAAACAATGAGCAGTTCTTC. Together with reference TRBV5-1 and TRBJ2-1, the CDR3 gives the full variable domain: KAGVTQTPRYLIKTRGQQVTLSCSPISGHRSVSWYQQTPGQGLQFLFEYFSETQRNKGNFPGRFSGRQFSNSRSEMNVSTLELGDSALYLCASSEGPGLNNEQFFGPGTRLTVL.

The chain couples TRBV5-1 to TRBJ2-7; tentatively, D is TRBD1 (6 bases). CDR1 and CDR2 from the germline V gene are SGHRS and YFSETQ. Trimming left V 3 bases short and J 0 bases short, with 16 bases between. The CDR3 sequence is 16 residues long. CDR3: CASSYKTGPSSYEQYF. The DNA of the CDR3 is TGCGCCAGCAGCTATAAGACAGGCCCCAGCTCCTACGAGCAGTACTTC.

The chain couples TRBV20-1 to TRBJ2-1; TRBD1 or TRBD2 may be the D gene (6 bases each). CDR1 is DFQATT, CDR2 SNEGSKA, per germline (reference sequence). The CDR3 loop spans 13 amino acids. V was cut by 3 bases and J by 11 bases, with 17 bases left in between. CDR3 DNA: TGCAGTGCTAGGGGGGGCGGGCAGGGACAGCAGTTCTTC. Residues: CSARGGGQGQQFF.

At least ten counts were recorded for this clonotype. The chain couples TRBV20-1 to TRBJ2-3, with 11 bases lining up with TRBD2. V shed 6 bases and J 4 bases; nucleotides not matched to a gene: 9. Germline loops: CDR1 DFQATT, CDR2 SNEGSKA (reference sequence). The CDR3 is 15 amino acids. In DNA form, the CDR3 reads TGCAGTGCCCGAATAGCGGGAGGGGGGGCAGATACGCAGTATTTT. Its protein product is CSARIAGGGADTQYF.

The sample holds many counts of this clonotype. CDR3 bases: TGCAGTGCTAGAGATATTAATGAGCAGTTCTTC. It encodes CSARDINEQFF. The V call is TRBV20-1, the J call TRBJ2-1; D is unresolved. The CDR3 is 11 residues long. V was pared by 0 bases and J by 7 bases, with 4 bases between. From germline, CDR1 is DFQATT and CDR2 SNEGSKA (reference sequence).

This clonotype appeared a few times. The rearrangement joins TRBV12-3 or TRBV12-4 to TRBJ2-1; D call uncertain. CDR3 length: 14 amino acids. The V end was cut by 2 bases, the J end by 4 bases, with 9 bases between. The CDR3 spells CASSLSGQYNEQFF. The DNA of the CDR3 is TGTGCCAGCAGTTTATCCGGCCAATACAATGAGCAGTTCTTC.

The chain employs TRBV30 and TRBJ1-3; 12 bases match TRBD1. V gave up 7 bases and J gave up 4 bases; unmatched junction bases: 5. Germline V gives CDR1 GTSNPN, CDR2 SVGIG (reference sequence). The CDR3 runs 14 residues. The DNA for the CDR3 is TGTGCCTCGGGACAGGGGGCAGCGGGAAACACCATATATTTT. Translated: CASGQGAAGNTIYF.

This clonotype was counted a few times. The V and J genes are TRBV20-1 and TRBJ2-3, with 9 bases aligning to TRBD2. The germline gives CDR1 DFQATT, CDR2 SNEGSKA (reference sequence). The CDR3 is 12 amino acids. V trimming: 5 bases; J trimming: 8 bases; junction bases outside the gene matches: 5. The CDR3 here is CSAVAGGGTQYF. CDR3 DNA sequence: TGCAGTGCTGTCGCGGGAGGGGGTACGCAGTATTTT.

The chain links TRBV10-3 to TRBJ1-2; 7 bases are a match to TRBD1. Germline loops: CDR1 ENHRY, CDR2 SYGVKD. The trim removed 4 bases at V and 14 bases at J, leaving 10 bases unmatched. This CDR3 comprises 12 residues. CDR3 loop: CAISATGQFLTF. CDR3 bases: TGTGCCATCAGTGCAACGGGACAGTTCTTAACCTTC.

This clonotype was counted ten times or more. This rearrangement joins TRBV5-1 to TRBJ2-4; TRBD1 matches at 9 bases. The germline V gene encodes CDR1 SGHRS and CDR2 YFSETQ. V shed 4 bases and J 4 bases; nucleotides not matched to a gene: 12. The CDR3 contains 17 residues. The CDR3 is CASSLRGDRVQKNIQYF. The CDR3 bases are TGCGCCAGCAGCCTGAGGGGGGACAGGGTGCAGAAAAACATTCAGTACTTC.

The chain combines TRBV23-1 with TRBJ1-1; D possibly corresponds to TRBD1 (5 bases). TRBV23-1 is reported as an ORF; its role is uncertain. The V end was cut by 2 bases, the J end by 0 bases, with 19 bases between. CDR3 length equals 18 residues. The DNA of the CDR3 is TGCGCCAGCAGTCAACCACCGAATTGGACACTCATGAACACTGAAGCTTTCTTT. As protein: CASSQPPNWTLMNTEAFF.

On this clonotype itself: At one boundary the junction diverges from the germline segment, which might be a read error. This sequence joins TRBV19 and TRBJ2-1, with 8 positions matching TRBD2. The CDR3 length is 19 residues. Germline V gene lookup returns CDR1 LNHDA and CDR2 SQIVND (reference sequence). CDR3 in amino acids: CASSLRSLGRTSSYNEQFF. The CDR3 DNA reads TGTGCCAGTAGCCTGCGGAGTTTAGGGAGGACTAGCTCCTACAACGAGCAGTTCTTC.